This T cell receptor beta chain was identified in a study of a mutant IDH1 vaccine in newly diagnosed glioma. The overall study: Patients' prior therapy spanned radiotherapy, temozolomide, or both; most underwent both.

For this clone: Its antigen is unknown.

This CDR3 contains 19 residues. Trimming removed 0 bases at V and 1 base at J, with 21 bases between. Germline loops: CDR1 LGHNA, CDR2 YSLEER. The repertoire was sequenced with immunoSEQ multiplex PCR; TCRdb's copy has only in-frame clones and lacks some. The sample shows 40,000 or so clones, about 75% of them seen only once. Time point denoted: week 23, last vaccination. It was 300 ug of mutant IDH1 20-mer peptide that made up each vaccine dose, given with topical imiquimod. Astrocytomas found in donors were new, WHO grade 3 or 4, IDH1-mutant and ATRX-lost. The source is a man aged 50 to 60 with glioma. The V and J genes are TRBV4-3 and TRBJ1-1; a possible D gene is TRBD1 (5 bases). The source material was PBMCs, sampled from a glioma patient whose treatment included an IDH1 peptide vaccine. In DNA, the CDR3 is TGCGCCAGCAGCCAAGATGTGGCAGGGAGTGGTTTTGGGAACACTGAAGCTTTCTTT. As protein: CASSQDVAGSGFGNTEAFF.